The text below deals with one T cell receptor beta chain. This sample was taken from a study of blood T cell repertoires in COVID-19. The CDR3 extends over 16 amino acids. Between the trimmed V and J ends, which lost 1 base and 7 bases, there was a span of 16 bases. The germline CDR1 and CDR2 sequences are LGHDT and YNNKEL (reference sequence). The table came from immunoSEQ multiplex PCR; TCRdb's copy has only in-frame clones and leaves some out. The sample holds under 450,000 clones, roughly nine tenths seen once. The chain employs TRBV3-1 (or the pseudogene TRBV3-2) and TRBJ1-4; no definite D call. The sample was PBMCs or T cells enriched from blood (not recorded which). The TCR was taken from a woman in her thirties or forties who had been exposed to COVID-19. The CDR3 coding sequence is TGTGCCAGCAGCCAAGGTAGGGCGAATGGAGGTGAAAAACTGTTTTTT. Translation: CASSQGRANGGEKLFF.